This TCR beta chain was recorded in a study of T cell responses to AZD1222 COVID-19 vaccine. Study findings and constraints: Only six individuals given AZD1222 were seropositive at baseline.

Germline CDR1 MDHEN, CDR2 SYDVKM. Trimming at V came to 3 bases and at J to 4 bases, leaving 4 bases not matched to a gene. CDR3 length: 15 amino acids. On this clone itself: As yet, its antigen is unknown.

Profiled with immunoSEQ multiplex PCR; TCRdb holds only in-frame clones, not every one. The sample carries 100,000 or so clones, 70% to 90% recorded once. This clonotype was sampled from an adult in good health. The sequences come from peripheral blood, collected on day 0 of AZD1222 vaccination. V and J are TRBV28 and TRBJ2-1; TRBD1 aligns across 9 bases. The CDR3 DNA is TGTGCCAGCAGTTTGTCTGGGACAGGGTACAATGAGCAGTTCTTC. Translation gives CASSLSGTGYNEQFF.